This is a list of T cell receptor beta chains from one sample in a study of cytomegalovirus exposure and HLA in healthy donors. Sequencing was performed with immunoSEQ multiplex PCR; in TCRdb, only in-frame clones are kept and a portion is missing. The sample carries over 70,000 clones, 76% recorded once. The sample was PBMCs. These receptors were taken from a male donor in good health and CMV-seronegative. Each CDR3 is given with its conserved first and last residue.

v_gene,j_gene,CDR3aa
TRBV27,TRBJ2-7,CASSLRGGGFSYEQYF
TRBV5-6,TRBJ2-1,CASSGSGRAQEQFF
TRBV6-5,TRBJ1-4,CASRGQGKTNEKLFF
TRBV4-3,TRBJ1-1,CASSQGQGFLDTEAFF
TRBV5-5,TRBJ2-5,CASSLELSGRGETQYF
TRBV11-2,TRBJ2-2,CASSFRGGPGGPGELFF
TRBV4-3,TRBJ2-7,CASSQDVGGEQYF
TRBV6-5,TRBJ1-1,CASSESGLYTEAFF
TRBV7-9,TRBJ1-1,CASERKRPEPFF
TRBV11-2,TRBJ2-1,CASSLGVGQGPYNEQFF
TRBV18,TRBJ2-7,CASSPDRGRWYF
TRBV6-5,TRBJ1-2,CASRSTQGSGGYTF
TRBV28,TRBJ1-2,CASTLGTPNYGYTF
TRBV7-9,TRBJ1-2,CASSRGGTGDRGGYTF
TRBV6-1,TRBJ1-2,CASSEDSTGNGYTF
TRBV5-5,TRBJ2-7,CASSAQGPREQYF
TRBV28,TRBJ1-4,CASSFGGRLFF
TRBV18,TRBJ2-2,CASSPRAGARHTGELFF
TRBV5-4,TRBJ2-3,CASSWQGATDTQYF
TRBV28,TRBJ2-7,CASRTGTSGRAVDEQYF
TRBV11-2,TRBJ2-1,CASSSGLAGAGEQFF
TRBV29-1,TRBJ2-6,CSVGLDSGANGLTF
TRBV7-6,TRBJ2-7,CASSPGTKGSYEQYF
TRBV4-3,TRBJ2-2,CASSLAGGQTGELFF
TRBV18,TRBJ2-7,CASSPIPGTIYEQYF
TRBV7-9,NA,CASRPRTGDYEQYF
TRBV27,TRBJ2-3,CASSSLSGRDTQYF
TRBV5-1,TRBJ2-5,CASSFIRGETQYF
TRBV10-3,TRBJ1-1,CAMAETPNTEAFF
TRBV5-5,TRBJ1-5,CASSFEQFNQPQHF
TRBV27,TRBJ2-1,CASSQTRHRGYNEQFF
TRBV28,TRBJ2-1,CASSLGPGTGVRDEQFF
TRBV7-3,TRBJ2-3,CASSLFSGGTTSTDTQYF
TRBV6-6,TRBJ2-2,CASSYPRSTNTGELFF
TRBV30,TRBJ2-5,CAWSVPDWRETQYF
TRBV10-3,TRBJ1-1,CAIKASVNTEAFF
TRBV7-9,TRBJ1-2,CASSPTGDNYGYTF
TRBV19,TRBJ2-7,CASSPWRDRGAYEQYF
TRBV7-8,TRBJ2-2,CASSSQTSGSWDGELFF
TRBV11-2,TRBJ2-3,CASSPGLSTDTQYF
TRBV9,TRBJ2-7,CASSPSGAPYYEQYF
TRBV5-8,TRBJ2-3,CASSLVAAASTDTQYF
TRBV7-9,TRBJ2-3,CASSRDRGMGRSTDTQYF
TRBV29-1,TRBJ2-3,CSVEGIPSTDTQYF
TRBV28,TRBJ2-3,CASSTSGLAGGGADTQYF
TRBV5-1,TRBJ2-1,CASSKYGTSGGEYNEQFF
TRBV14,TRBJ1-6,CASSQQDRASYNSPLHF